A selection of T cell receptor beta chains follows, all from one sample in a study of CD8 T cells in Susac syndrome. TCRdb called the immunoSEQ multiplex PCR reads again in MiXCR, with one record for every CDR3 protein. This sample carries 200,000 or so distinct CDR3 sequences, over 90% of them seen once, and the ten largest clones take 0.093%. Material: CD4+ T cells from PBMCs. The receptors derive from a human donor with multiple sclerosis. The CDR3 runs from the conserved cysteine through the conserved F or W. The order of the fields is CDR3 protein, J gene, CDR3 length, clone size, V gene. Size values are once, few and many counts, or a class for expanded clones, and some rows have none.

CDR3 protein: CASSRRIVSGAPYEQYF
J gene: TRBJ2-7
CDR3 length: 17
clone size: -
V gene: TRBV14

CDR3 protein: CASSLGQGRSNTEAFF
J gene: TRBJ1-1
CDR3 length: 16
clone size: -
V gene: TRBV5-4

CDR3 protein: CAWREGAYEQYF
J gene: TRBJ2-7
CDR3 length: 12
clone size: -
V gene: TRBV30

CDR3 protein: CASSNGRGAFF
J gene: TRBJ1-1
CDR3 length: 11
clone size: -
V gene: TRBV3-1

CDR3 protein: CASSSGSYEQYF
J gene: TRBJ2-7
CDR3 length: 12
clone size: few
V gene: TRBV12-3/TRBV12-4

CDR3 protein: CAWDRDSGGEKLFF
J gene: TRBJ1-4
CDR3 length: 14
clone size: -
V gene: TRBV30

CDR3 protein: CAGGGSWEETQYF
J gene: TRBJ2-5
CDR3 length: 13
clone size: -
V gene: TRBV30

CDR3 protein: CASSPQGRAADHYTF
J gene: TRBJ1-2
CDR3 length: 15
clone size: -
V gene: TRBV5-1

CDR3 protein: CATSRGGEVYGYTF
J gene: TRBJ1-2
CDR3 length: 14
clone size: -
V gene: TRBV15

CDR3 protein: CASALEGNTEAFF
J gene: TRBJ1-1
CDR3 length: 13
clone size: -
V gene: TRBV2

CDR3 protein: CSVPRGRGYGYTF
J gene: TRBJ1-2
CDR3 length: 13
clone size: -
V gene: TRBV20-1

CDR3 protein: CASDVKPGLAVKFF
J gene: TRBJ2-1
CDR3 length: 14
clone size: -
V gene: TRBV12-5

CDR3 protein: CAWTREARVGSPLHF
J gene: TRBJ1-6
CDR3 length: 15
clone size: -
V gene: TRBV30

CDR3 protein: CASSVSSGNTIYF
J gene: TRBJ1-3
CDR3 length: 13
clone size: -
V gene: TRBV9

CDR3 protein: CASSDSPKQETQYF
J gene: TRBJ2-5
CDR3 length: 14
clone size: -
V gene: TRBV3-1

CDR3 protein: CATSIIQGGWTQYF
J gene: TRBJ2-5
CDR3 length: 14
clone size: -
V gene: TRBV15

CDR3 protein: CASSVTHSSYEQYF
J gene: TRBJ2-7
CDR3 length: 14
clone size: -
V gene: TRBV9

CDR3 protein: CSVVGESAFF
J gene: TRBJ1-1
CDR3 length: 10
clone size: -
V gene: TRBV29-1

CDR3 protein: CASSYSTPVSNQPQHF
J gene: TRBJ1-5
CDR3 length: 16
clone size: -
V gene: TRBV6-6

CDR3 protein: CAWSPNWAGNYGYTF
J gene: TRBJ1-2
CDR3 length: 15
clone size: -
V gene: TRBV30

CDR3 protein: CSARVADTQYF
J gene: TRBJ2-3
CDR3 length: 11
clone size: few
V gene: TRBV20-1

CDR3 protein: CASSRKTAMNTEAFF
J gene: TRBJ1-1
CDR3 length: 15
clone size: -
V gene: TRBV2

CDR3 protein: CASSLDRIEQPQHF
J gene: TRBJ1-5
CDR3 length: 14
clone size: -
V gene: TRBV4-1

CDR3 protein: CASSQETYEQYF
J gene: TRBJ2-7
CDR3 length: 12
clone size: -
V gene: TRBV12-3/TRBV12-4

CDR3 protein: CASSQRGAGMGETQYF
J gene: TRBJ2-5
CDR3 length: 16
clone size: -
V gene: TRBV4-2

CDR3 protein: CASRDRAAEKLFF
J gene: TRBJ1-4
CDR3 length: 13
clone size: -
V gene: TRBV3-1

CDR3 protein: CATSSGSAYNEQFF
J gene: TRBJ2-1
CDR3 length: 14
clone size: -
V gene: TRBV24-1